These 19 T cell receptor beta chains were sequenced from one sample in a study of OX40 agonist ivuxolimab in advanced cancers. Sequenced by immunoSEQ multiplex PCR; TCRdb stores in-frame clones only, minus some. The sample lists fewer than 75,000 clones; roughly 89% were seen once. The sample here was CD4+ or CD8+ T cells sorted from blood, taken in a trial of the OX40 agonist ivuxolimab. These receptors all come from an adult with an advanced solid tumor such as melanoma, head and neck, liver or kidney cancer.

The chain recombines TRBV9 with TRBJ1-1; tentatively, D is TRBD1 (5 bases). CDR1 and CDR2 (germline): SGDLS, YYNGEE. The CDR3 is 15 residues long. The V and J ends lost 3 bases and 7 bases respectively, with 19 bases between them. The CDR3 DNA sequence: TGTGCCAGCAGCGAATACGAAACCGGGACGGGTGAAGCTTTCTTT. The encoded protein is CASSEYETGTGEAFF.

This chain connects TRBV19 to TRBJ2-3; TRBD2 matches at 12 bases. V dropped 7 bases and J dropped 5; count of bases not matched to a gene: 4. Germline-derived CDR1 and CDR2 are LNHDA and SQIVND (reference sequence). The CDR3 has 14 residues. CDR3 amino acids: CASTLGLAGDTQYF. DNA for the CDR3: TGTGCCAGTACCCTGGGACTAGCGGGAGATACGCAGTATTTT.

The rearrangement uses TRBV5-5 and TRBJ1-1; D uncertain. V was pared by 2 bases and J by 6 bases, with 11 bases between. From germline, CDR1 is SGHKS and CDR2 YYEKEE (reference sequence). This CDR3 comprises 13 residues. CDR3 protein: CASSFGLVAEAFF. As DNA, the CDR3 is TGTGCCAGCAGCTTCGGGTTAGTGGCTGAAGCTTTCTTT.

This clone was seen a handful of times. The DNA of the CDR3 is TGCGCCAGCAGGTTAGCGACTAGCGGCTACAATGAGCAGTTCTTC. Its translation is CASRLATSGYNEQFF. The chain is built from TRBV5-1 and TRBJ2-1; 9 bases line up with TRBD2. The length of the CDR3 is 15 residues. With 5 bases clipped from V and 3 bases from J, the junction kept 6 bases outside the gene matches. Germline CDR1 and CDR2: SGHRS and YFSETQ.

V usage is TRBV4-1 and J usage is TRBJ2-5; D may match TRBD1 or TRBD2 (5 bases each). V lost 0 bases and J lost 5, with 13 bases in between. The CDR3 sequence is 15 residues long. Germline lookup yields CDR1 MGHRA and CDR2 YSYEKL. As DNA, the CDR3 is TGCGCCAGCAGCCAAGACCCCCGGGGCGACGAGACCCAGTACTTC. It codes for CASSQDPRGDETQYF.

This clone has a single count. The chain couples TRBV27 to TRBJ2-6; D could derive from TRBD1 or TRBD2 (7 bases each). Per the germline V gene, CDR1 is MNHEY and CDR2 is SMNVEV (reference sequence). This CDR3 is 19 amino acids long. V was clipped by 1 base and J by 0 bases, with 16 bases between them. The CDR3 nucleotides read TGTGCCAGCAGTTTATTCGGACTAGGGGGCCACTCTGGGGCCAACGTCCTGACTTTC. Translating gives CASSLFGLGGHSGANVLTF.

The chain carries TRBV23-1 and TRBJ2-1, with 9 nucleotides matching TRBD2. TRBV23-1 is labeled an ORF, and its function is uncertain. Trimming took 0 bases from V and 5 from J; bases not matched to a gene: 8. CDR3 length: 17 residues. The CDR3 DNA is TGCGCCAGCAGTCAATCGACTGGACTAGCGAGACACAATGAGCAGTTCTTC. As protein: CASSQSTGLARHNEQFF.

V usage is TRBV4-2 and J usage is TRBJ2-7; D is tentatively TRBD1 or TRBD2 (6 bases each). Trimming took 0 bases from V and 6 from J, leaving 15 bases between them. Germline assignment: CDR1 LGHNA and CDR2 YNFKEQ. This CDR3 has 15 amino acids. CDR3 sequence (DNA): TGTGCCAGCAGCCAAGAGGGGGGCCCACTGCGCGAGCAGTACTTC. Residues: CASSQEGGPLREQYF.

The chain has TRBV5-5 and TRBJ1-2; no firm D call. V was shortened by 0 bases and J by 3 bases, with 15 bases between the two germline ends. CDR3 length: 16 amino acids. CDR1 is SGHKS, CDR2 YYEKEE, per germline (reference sequence). DNA for the CDR3: TGTGCCAGCAGCTTGGGATGGCCGGGAAGGGACTATGGCTACACCTTC. This encodes CASSLGWPGRDYGYTF.

V usage is TRBV29-1 and J usage is TRBJ2-2, with D unresolved. Trimming pared 7 bases from V and 7 bases from J, leaving 10 bases between. CDR1 SQVTM and CDR2 ANQGSEA come from the germline V gene. The CDR3 contains 11 residues. The CDR3 DNA reads as TGCAGCGCAGAAAATTACGGGGAGCTGTTTTTT. Protein sequence: CSAENYGELFF.

This clone has just a few counts. This sequence joins TRBV19 and TRBJ2-3; TRBD1 matches 8 bases. V dropped 3 bases and J dropped 6; count of bases not matched to a gene: 5. CDR3 length: 14 residues. Looked up from germline, CDR1 is LNHDA and CDR2 is SQIVND (reference sequence). The CDR3 spells CASSMGTGSDTQYF. DNA for the CDR3: TGTGCCAGTAGTATGGGGACAGGTTCTGATACGCAGTATTTT.

The rearrangement joins TRBV7-2 to TRBJ1-5; no firm D call. The germline CDR1 and CDR2 sequences are SGHTA and FQGNSA. This CDR3 has 18 amino acids. V gave up 1 base and J gave up 3 bases, with 19 bases separating them. This chain's CDR3 is CASSLEGARRRINQPQHF. In DNA, the CDR3 is TGTGCCAGCAGCTTAGAAGGTGCCCGACGCAGGATCAATCAGCCCCAGCATTTT.

The genes are TRBV30 and TRBJ2-7, with 7 positions matching TRBD1. With V trimmed by 3 bases and J by 5 bases, 4 bases remained unmatched. The length of the CDR3 is 12 residues. CDR1 and CDR2 (germline): GTSNPN, SVGIG (reference sequence). CDR3 region: CAWRGGSDEQYF. CDR3 in DNA: TGTGCCTGGAGAGGGGGCAGCGACGAGCAGTACTTC.

J is TRBJ2-5 and V is TRBV4-1; D call uncertain. The V end was cut by 0 bases, the J end by 5 bases, with 10 bases between. The CDR3 runs to 14 residues. Germline values: CDR1 MGHRA, CDR2 YSYEKL. The CDR3, as DNA: TGCGCCAGCAGCCAAGATCTCCGGCCTGAGACCCAGTACTTC. Residues: CASSQDLRPETQYF.

The rearrangement uses TRBV5-6 and TRBJ2-2, with D tentatively TRBD1 (6 bases). The germline V and J ends were trimmed by 3 bases and 0 bases, with 12 bases remaining between them. Germline CDR1 is SGHDT and CDR2 is YYEEEE. The CDR3 is made up of 16 amino acids. CDR3 sequence reads: CASSYKTGTNTGELFF. The DNA for the CDR3 is TGTGCCAGCAGCTATAAAACAGGGACGAACACCGGGGAGCTGTTTTTT.

The rearrangement joins TRBV5-6 to TRBJ2-2; 9 bases agree with TRBD2. Losses at the gene ends were 6 bases for V and 6 bases for J; bases not matched to a gene: 6. CDR3 length: 14 residues. Germline values: CDR1 SGHDT, CDR2 YYEEEE. CDR3 residues: CASKASGVPGELFF. The CDR3 DNA sequence: TGTGCCAGCAAGGCTAGCGGGGTACCCGGGGAGCTGTTTTTT.

The V call is TRBV30, the J call TRBJ2-7; weak D call: TRBD2 (6 bases). The CDR3 runs 14 residues. Germline CDR1 is GTSNPN and CDR2 is SVGIG (reference sequence). Trimming shortened V by 0 bases and J by 7 bases, and 16 bases separated the two germline ends. CDR3 residues: CAWSVTSSGGEQYF. The CDR3 DNA reads as TGTGCCTGGAGTGTAACTTCCAGTGGGGGGGAGCAGTACTTC.

V is TRBV27 and J is TRBJ1-5, with D hard to call. The V end was cut by 3 bases, the J end by 3 bases, with 9 bases between. Germline assignment: CDR1 MNHEY and CDR2 SMNVEV (reference sequence). CDR3 length: 14 residues. CDR3 loop: CASSFSGFNQPQHF. The CDR3 DNA reads TGTGCCAGCAGTTTTAGTGGTTTCAATCAGCCCCAGCATTTT.

The chain couples TRBV6-1 to TRBJ2-7; D unresolved. V dropped 0 bases and J dropped 3 bases, with 9 bases sitting between them. Looked up from germline, CDR1 is MNHNS and CDR2 is SASEGT. This CDR3 has 14 residues. Here the CDR3 reads CASSEAAQDYEQYF. The CDR3 coding sequence is TGTGCCAGCAGTGAAGCAGCGCAGGACTACGAGCAGTACTTC.